This TCR beta chain appears in the sequencing data of a study of T cell changes during pregnancy in multiple sclerosis. This CDR3 has 17 residues. Trimming took off 3 bases at V and 2 bases at J, with 19 bases between the two ends. Per the germline V gene, CDR1 is SEHNR and CDR2 is FQNEAQ (reference sequence). Method: immunoSEQ multiplex PCR; TCRdb's copy keeps in-frame clones and lacks some. The table includes about 67,000 clones, roughly 90% detected once. The chain joins TRBV7-9 to TRBJ1-2, with D unclear. The sequencing here drew on peripheral blood, taken in the first trimester of pregnancy. This sequence was found in a female donor in good health, enrolled as a control in a pregnancy study. The CDR3 sequence is CASSFPAWAGVNYGYTF. DNA of the CDR3: TGTGCCAGCAGCTTCCCAGCATGGGCCGGGGTGAACTATGGCTACACCTTC. The full variable domain, rest sourced from reference TRBV7-9 and TRBJ1-2, is DTGVSQNPRHKITKRGQNVTFRCDPISEHNRLYWYRQTLGQGPEFLTYFQNEAQLEKSRLLSDRFSAERPKGSFSTLEIQRTEQGDSAMYLCASSFPAWAGVNYGYTFGSGTRLTVV.